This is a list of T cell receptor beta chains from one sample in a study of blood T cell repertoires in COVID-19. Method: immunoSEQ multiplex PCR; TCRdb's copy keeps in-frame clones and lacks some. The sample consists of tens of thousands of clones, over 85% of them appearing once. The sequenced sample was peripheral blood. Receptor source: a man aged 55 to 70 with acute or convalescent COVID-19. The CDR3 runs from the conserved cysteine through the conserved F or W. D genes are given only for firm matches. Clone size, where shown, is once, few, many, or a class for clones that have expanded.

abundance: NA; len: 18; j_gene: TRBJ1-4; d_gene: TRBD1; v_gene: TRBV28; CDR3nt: TGTGCCAGCAGCCCGCCGGGACAGGGTATTAAAGGGAGCGAAAAACTGTTTTTT; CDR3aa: CASSPPGQGIKGSEKLFF
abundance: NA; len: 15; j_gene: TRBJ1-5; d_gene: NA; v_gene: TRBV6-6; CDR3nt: TGTGCCAGCTCAGTAGACAGAGTTAGCAATCAGCCCCAGCATTTT; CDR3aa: CASSVDRVSNQPQHF
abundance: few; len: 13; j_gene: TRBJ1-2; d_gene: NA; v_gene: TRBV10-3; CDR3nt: TGTGCCATCAGCATAGACAGGTTGTATGGCTACACCTTC; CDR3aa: CAISIDRLYGYTF
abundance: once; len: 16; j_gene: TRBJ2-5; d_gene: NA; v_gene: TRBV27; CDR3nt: TGTGCCAGCAGTGACAAACGCTTTTCCCTCCAAGAGACCCAGTACTTC; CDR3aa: CASSDKRFSLQETQYF
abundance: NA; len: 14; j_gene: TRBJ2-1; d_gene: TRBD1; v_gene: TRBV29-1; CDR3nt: TGCAGCGTTGAAGGACAGGGGAGGTCCAATGAGCAGTTCTTC; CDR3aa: CSVEGQGRSNEQFF
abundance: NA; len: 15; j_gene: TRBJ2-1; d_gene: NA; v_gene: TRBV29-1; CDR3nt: TGCAGCGTTACCCCAGCAGCGAGCTCCTACAATGAGCAGTTCTTC; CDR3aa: CSVTPAASSYNEQFF
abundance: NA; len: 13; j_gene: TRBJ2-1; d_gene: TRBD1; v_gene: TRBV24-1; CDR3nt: TGTGCCACCAGCCACAGGGGGCCGGGTGAGCAGTTCTTC; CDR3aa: CATSHRGPGEQFF
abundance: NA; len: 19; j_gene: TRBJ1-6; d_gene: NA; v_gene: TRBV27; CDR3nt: TGTGCCAGCAGTTTATGGGGCAGCCCAAGCAGCTCCTATAATTCACCCCTCCACTTT; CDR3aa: CASSLWGSPSSSYNSPLHF
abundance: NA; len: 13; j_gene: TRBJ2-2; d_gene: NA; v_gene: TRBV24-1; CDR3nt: TGTGCCACCAGTGAAGGGAGCACCGGGGAGCTGTTTTTT; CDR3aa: CATSEGSTGELFF
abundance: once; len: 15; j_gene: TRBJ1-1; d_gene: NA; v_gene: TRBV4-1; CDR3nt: TGCGCCAGCAGCCGCGTGGAGAGTACGAACACTGAAGCTTTCTTT; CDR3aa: CASSRVESTNTEAFF
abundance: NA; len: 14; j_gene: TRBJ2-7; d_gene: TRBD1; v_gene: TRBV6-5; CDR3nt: TGTGCCAGCAGTAGACAGGGAAACACCTACGAGCAGTACTTC; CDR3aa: CASSRQGNTYEQYF
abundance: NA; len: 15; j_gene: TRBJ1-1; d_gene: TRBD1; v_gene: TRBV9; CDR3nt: TGTGCCAGCAGCGTACGGACAGGGGCAAGCACTGAAGCTTTCTTT; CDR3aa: CASSVRTGASTEAFF
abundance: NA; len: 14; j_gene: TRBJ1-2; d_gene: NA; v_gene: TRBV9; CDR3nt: TGTGCCAGCAGCGTAGGGCAGGACTCGGGTGGCTACACCTTC; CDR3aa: CASSVGQDSGGYTF
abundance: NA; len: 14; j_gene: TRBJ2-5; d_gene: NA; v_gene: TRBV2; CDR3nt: TGTGCCAGCAAAAACCTCCGGGGGTCGGAGACCCAGTACTTC; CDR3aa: CASKNLRGSETQYF
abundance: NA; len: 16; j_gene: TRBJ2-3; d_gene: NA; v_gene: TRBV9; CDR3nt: TGTGCCAGCAGCGTAGAAGGCGGTCTCGGGACAGATACGCAGTATTTT; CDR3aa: CASSVEGGLGTDTQYF
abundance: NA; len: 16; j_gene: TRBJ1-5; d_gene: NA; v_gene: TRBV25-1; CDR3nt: TGTGCCAGCAGTGATCGAGACACCTACGGAAATCAGCCCCAGCATTTT; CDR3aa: CASSDRDTYGNQPQHF
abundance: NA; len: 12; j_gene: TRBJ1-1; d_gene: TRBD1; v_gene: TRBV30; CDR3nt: TGTGCCTGGAGTTTTGGACAGGGACAAGCTTTCTTT; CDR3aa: CAWSFGQGQAFF
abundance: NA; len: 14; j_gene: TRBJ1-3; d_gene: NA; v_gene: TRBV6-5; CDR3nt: TGTGCCAGCAGGGACAGCTTCTCTGGAAACACCATATATTTT; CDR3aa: CASRDSFSGNTIYF
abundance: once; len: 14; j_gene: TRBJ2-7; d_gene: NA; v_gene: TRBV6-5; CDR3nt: TGTGCCAGCACGGCGGGCGGGAAAGAACACGAGCAGTACTTC; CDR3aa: CASTAGGKEHEQYF
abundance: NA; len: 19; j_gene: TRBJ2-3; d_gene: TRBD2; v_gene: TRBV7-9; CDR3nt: TGTGCCAGCAGCCGCTATAGAGCGGGGGGGAGGGATAGCACAGATACGCAGTATTTT; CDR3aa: CASSRYRAGGRDSTDTQYF
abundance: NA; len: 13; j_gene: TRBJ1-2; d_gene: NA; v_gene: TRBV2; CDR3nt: TGTGCCAGCAGTGAAGCGAGTCCATATGGCTACACCTTC; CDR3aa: CASSEASPYGYTF
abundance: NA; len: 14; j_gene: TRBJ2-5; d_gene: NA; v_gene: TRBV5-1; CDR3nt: TGCGCCAGCAGCTTCGAAGGGGATTTGGAGACCCAGTACTTC; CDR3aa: CASSFEGDLETQYF
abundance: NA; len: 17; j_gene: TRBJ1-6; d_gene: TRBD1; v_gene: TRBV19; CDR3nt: TGTGCCAGTAGTATGAGGGGACAGAGGATGGGGGATTCACCCCTCCACTTT; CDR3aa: CASSMRGQRMGDSPLHF
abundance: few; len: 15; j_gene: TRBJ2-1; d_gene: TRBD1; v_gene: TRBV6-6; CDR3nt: TGTGCCAGCACCTATACAGGGGGCGGCCTGGGTGAGCAGTTCTTC; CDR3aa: CASTYTGGGLGEQFF
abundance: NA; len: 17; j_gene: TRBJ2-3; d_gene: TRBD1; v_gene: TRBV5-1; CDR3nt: TGCGCCAGCAGCTCGGGACGGACAGGGGGCCTTGCAGATACGCAGTATTTT; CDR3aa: CASSSGRTGGLADTQYF
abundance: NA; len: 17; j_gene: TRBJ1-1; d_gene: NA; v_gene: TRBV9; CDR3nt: TGTGCCAGCAGCCCCCAAGGGATGGGGGCGGGTTTAACTGAAGCTTTCTTT; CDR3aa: CASSPQGMGAGLTEAFF
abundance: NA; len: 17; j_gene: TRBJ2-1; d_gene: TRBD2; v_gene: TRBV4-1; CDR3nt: TGCGCCAGCAGCCAAGACTCCAGCAGCGGGGCCTACAATGAGCAGTTCTTC; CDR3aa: CASSQDSSSGAYNEQFF
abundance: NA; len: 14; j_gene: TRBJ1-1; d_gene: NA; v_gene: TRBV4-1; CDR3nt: TGCGCCAGCAGCCTCACAGGGACATACACTGAAGCTTTCTTT; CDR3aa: CASSLTGTYTEAFF
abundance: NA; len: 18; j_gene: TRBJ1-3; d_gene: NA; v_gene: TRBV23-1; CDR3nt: TGCGCCAGCAGTCAATCGAAGGAGGGTCTTCTCTCTGGAAACACCATATATTTT; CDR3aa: CASSQSKEGLLSGNTIYF
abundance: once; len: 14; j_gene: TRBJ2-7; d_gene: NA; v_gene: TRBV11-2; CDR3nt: TGTGCCAGCAGCTTAGGGGCGCTTTCCTACGAGCAGTACTTC; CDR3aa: CASSLGALSYEQYF
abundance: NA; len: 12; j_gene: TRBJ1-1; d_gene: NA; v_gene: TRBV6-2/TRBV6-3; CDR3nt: TGTGCCAGCAGTAGCCTCTACACTGAAGCTTTCTTT; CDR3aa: CASSSLYTEAFF
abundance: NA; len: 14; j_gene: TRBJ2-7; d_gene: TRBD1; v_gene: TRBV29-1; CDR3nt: TGCAGCGTTGAAGATCAGGACAGGGTAGGGGAGCAGTACTTC; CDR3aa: CSVEDQDRVGEQYF
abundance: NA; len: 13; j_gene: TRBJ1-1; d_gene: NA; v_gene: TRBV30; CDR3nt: TGTGCCTGGAGTTGGGGGGTGAACACTGAAGCTTTCTTT; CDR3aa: CAWSWGVNTEAFF
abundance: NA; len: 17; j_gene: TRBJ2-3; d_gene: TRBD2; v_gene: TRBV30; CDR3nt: TGTGCCTGGAGCGGAGGTGCAGCGGGGAGTAGCACAGATACGCAGTATTTT; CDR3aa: CAWSGGAAGSSTDTQYF
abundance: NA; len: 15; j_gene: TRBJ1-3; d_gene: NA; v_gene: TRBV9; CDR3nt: TGTGCCAGCAGCGTAAATCAGGGCCCTGGAAACACCATATATTTT; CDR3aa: CASSVNQGPGNTIYF
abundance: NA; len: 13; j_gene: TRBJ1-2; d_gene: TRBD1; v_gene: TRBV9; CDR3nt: TGTGCCAGCAGCTTCGGGACAGGGTACGGCTACACCTTC; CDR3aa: CASSFGTGYGYTF
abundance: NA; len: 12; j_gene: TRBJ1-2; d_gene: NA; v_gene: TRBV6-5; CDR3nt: TGTGCCACCGCCATAGGGGAGGTTGGCTACACCTTC; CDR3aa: CATAIGEVGYTF
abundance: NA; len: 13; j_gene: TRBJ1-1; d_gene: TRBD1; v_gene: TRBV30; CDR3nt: TGTGCCTGGAGTGCCGGGACAGGGAGGGAAGCTTTCTTT; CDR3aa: CAWSAGTGREAFF
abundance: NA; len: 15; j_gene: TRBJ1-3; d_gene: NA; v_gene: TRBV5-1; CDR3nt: TGCGCCAGTTCCCGGGAGGGCAGCTCTGGAAACACCATATATTTT; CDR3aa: CASSREGSSGNTIYF
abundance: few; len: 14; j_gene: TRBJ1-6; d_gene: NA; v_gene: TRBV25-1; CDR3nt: TGTGCCAGCAGAAGCGGCTCCTATAATTCACCCCTCCACTTT; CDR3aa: CASRSGSYNSPLHF
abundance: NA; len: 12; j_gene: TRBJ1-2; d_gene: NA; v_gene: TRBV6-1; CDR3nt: TGTGCCAGCAGTGATTCAGGGTATGGCTACACCTTC; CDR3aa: CASSDSGYGYTF
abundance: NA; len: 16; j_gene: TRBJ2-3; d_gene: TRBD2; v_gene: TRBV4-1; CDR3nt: TGCGCCAGCAGCCAACTCCGGGACTATAGCACAGATACGCAGTATTTT; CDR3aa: CASSQLRDYSTDTQYF
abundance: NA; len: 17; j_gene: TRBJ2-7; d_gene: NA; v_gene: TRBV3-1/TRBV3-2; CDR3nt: TGTGCCAGCAGCCAAGTTCCCTGGCAGGGCCTCGCCCACGAGCAGTACTTC; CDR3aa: CASSQVPWQGLAHEQYF
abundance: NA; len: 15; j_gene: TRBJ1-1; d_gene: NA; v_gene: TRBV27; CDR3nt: TGTGCCAGCAGTTGGGGGGGGATGGTGAACACTGAAGCTTTCTTT; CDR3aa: CASSWGGMVNTEAFF
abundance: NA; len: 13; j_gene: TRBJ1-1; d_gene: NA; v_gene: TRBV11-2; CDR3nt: TGTGCCAGCAGCTTAAGGGGGGGCACTGAAGCTTTCTTT; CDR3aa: CASSLRGGTEAFF
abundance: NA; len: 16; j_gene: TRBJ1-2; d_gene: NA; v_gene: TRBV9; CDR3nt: TGTGCCAGCAGCGACCCGACGGGTCATGCTAACTATGGCTACACCTTC; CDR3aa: CASSDPTGHANYGYTF
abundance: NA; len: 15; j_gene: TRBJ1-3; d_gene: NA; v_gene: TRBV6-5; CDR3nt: TGTGCCAGCAGGACCTACCCAGGGTCTGGAAACACCATATATTTT; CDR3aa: CASRTYPGSGNTIYF
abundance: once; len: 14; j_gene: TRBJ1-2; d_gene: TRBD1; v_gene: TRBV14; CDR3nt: TGTGCCAGCAGCCCCAGGACAGGGGGCGATGGCTACACCTTC; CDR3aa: CASSPRTGGDGYTF